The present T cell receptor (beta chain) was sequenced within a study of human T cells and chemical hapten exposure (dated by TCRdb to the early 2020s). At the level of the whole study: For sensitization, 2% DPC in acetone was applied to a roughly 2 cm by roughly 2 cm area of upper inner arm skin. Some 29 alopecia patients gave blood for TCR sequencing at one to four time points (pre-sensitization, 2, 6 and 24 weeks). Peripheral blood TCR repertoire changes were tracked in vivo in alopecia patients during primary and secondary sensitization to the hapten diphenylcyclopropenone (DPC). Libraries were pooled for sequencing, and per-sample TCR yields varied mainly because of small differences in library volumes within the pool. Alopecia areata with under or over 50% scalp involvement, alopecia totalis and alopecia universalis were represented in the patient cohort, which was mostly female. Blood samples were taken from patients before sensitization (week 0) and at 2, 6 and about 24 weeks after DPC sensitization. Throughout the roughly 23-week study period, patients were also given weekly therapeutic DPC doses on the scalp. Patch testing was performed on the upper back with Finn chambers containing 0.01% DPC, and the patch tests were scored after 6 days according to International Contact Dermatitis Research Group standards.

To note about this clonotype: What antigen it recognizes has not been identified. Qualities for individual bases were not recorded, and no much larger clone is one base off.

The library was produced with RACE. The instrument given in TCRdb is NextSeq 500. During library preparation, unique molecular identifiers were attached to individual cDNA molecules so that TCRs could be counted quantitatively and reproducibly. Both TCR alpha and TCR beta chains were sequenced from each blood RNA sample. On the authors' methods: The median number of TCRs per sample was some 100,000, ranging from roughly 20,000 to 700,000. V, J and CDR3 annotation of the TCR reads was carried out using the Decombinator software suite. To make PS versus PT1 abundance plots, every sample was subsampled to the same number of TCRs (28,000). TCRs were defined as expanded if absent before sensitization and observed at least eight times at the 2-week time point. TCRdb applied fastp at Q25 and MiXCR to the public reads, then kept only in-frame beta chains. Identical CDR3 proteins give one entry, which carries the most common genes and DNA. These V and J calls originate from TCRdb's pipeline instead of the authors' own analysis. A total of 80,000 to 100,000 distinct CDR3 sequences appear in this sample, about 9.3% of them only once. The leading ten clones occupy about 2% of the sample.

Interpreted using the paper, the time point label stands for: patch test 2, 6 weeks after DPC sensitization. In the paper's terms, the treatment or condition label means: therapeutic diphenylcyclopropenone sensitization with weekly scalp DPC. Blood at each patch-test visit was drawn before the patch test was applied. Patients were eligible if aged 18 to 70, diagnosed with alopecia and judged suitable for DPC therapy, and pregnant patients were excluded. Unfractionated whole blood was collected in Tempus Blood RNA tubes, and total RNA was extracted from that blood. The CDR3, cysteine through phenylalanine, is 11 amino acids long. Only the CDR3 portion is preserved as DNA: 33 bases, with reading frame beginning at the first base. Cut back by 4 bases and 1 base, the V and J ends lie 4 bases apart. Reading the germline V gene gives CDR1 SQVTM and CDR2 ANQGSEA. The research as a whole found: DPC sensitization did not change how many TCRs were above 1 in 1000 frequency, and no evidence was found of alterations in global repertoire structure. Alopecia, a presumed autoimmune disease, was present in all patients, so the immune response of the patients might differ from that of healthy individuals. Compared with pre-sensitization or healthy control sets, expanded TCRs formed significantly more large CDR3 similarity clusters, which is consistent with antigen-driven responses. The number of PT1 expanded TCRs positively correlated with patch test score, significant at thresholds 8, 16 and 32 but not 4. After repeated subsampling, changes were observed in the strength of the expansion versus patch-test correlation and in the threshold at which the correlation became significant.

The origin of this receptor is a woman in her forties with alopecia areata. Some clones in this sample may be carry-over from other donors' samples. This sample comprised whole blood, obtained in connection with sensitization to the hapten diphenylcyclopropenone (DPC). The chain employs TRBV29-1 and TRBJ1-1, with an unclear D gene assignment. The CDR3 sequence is CSVGENTEAFF. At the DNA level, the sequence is TGCAGCGTTGGAGAGAACACTGAAGCTTTCTTT.